This entry is about one T cell receptor (beta chain). This CDR3 spans 16 amino acids. The trim removed 4 bases at V and 7 bases at J, leaving 11 bases unmatched. Per the germline V gene, CDR1 is MNHNS and CDR2 is SASEGT. Collection of blood occurred at baseline, at cycle 4 day 1, and at cycle 7 day 1. The data were taken from a study of OX40 agonist ivuxolimab in advanced cancers. The protocol was immunoSEQ multiplex PCR, while the TCRdb copy is restricted to in-frame clones and leaves out a portion. The table includes about 80,000 clones, about four fifths detected once. This chain connects TRBV6-1 to TRBJ2-1; 9 bases align to TRBD1. This TCR came from an adult with an advanced solid tumor such as melanoma, head and neck, liver or kidney cancer. The sequencing here drew on CD4+ or CD8+ T cells sorted from blood, taken in a trial of the OX40 agonist ivuxolimab. The DNA of the CDR3 is TGTGCCAGCAGTGCCGCCGGGACAGGGATCTGGAATGAGCAGTTCTTC. Amino acid sequence: CASSAAGTGIWNEQFF.